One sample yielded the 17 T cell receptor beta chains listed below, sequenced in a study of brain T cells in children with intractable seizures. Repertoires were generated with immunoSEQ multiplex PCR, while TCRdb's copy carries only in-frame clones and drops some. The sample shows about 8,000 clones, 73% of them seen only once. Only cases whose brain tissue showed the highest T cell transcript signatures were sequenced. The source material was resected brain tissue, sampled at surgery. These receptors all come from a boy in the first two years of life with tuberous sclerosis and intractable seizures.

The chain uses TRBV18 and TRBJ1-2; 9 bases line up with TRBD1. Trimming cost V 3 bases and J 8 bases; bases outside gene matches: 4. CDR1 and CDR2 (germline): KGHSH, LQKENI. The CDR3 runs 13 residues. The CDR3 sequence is CASSPSGTGGYTF. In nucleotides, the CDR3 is TGTGCCAGCTCACCGTCAGGGACAGGGGGCTACACCTTC.

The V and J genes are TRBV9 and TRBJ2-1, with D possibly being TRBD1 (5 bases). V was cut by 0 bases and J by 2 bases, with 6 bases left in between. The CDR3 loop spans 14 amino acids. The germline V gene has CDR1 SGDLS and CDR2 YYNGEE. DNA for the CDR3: TGTGCCAGCAGCGTAGTGGGGCCCTACAATGAGCAGTTCTTC. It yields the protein CASSVVGPYNEQFF. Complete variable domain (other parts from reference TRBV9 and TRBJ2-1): DSGVTQTPKHLITATGQRVTLRCSPRSGDLSVYWYQQSLDQGLQFLIQYYNGEERAKGNILERFSAQQFPDLHSELNLSSLELGDSALYFCASSVVGPYNEQFFGPGTRLTVL.

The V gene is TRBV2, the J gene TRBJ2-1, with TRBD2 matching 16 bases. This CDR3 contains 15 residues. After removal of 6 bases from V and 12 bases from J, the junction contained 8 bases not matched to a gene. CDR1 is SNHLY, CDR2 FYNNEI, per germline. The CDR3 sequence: CASRTGTSGGAVQFF. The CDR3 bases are TGTGCCAGCAGAACCGGGACTAGCGGGGGGGCCGTGCAGTTCTTC.

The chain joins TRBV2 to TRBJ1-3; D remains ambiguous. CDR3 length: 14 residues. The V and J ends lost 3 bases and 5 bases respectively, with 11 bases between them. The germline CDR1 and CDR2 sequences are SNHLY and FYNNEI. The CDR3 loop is CASSDTKQRNTIYF. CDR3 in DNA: TGTGCCAGCAGTGACACGAAGCAGAGAAACACCATATATTTT.

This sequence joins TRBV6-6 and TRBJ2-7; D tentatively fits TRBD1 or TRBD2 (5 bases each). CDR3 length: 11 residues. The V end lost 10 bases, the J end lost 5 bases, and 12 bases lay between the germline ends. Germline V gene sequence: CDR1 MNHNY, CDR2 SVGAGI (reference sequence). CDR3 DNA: TGTGCCATCGGGGCTATCGACGAGCAGTACTTC. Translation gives CAIGAIDEQYF.

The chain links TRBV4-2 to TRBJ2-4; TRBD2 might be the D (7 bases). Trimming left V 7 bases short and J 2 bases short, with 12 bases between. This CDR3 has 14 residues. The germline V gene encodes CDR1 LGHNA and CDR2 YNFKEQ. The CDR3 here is CASNEGGTKNIQYF. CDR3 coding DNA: TGTGCCAGCAACGAGGGGGGGACCAAAAACATTCAGTACTTC.

The CDR3 DNA reads TGTGCCAGCAGCTTAACGGGGATATACGAGCAGTACTTC. Protein: CASSLTGIYEQYF. The rearrangement links TRBV7-8 to TRBJ2-7, with D possibly being TRBD2 (5 bases). The V end lost 2 bases, the J end lost 4 bases, and 9 bases lay between the germline ends. Germline assignment: CDR1 SGHVS and CDR2 FQNEAQ. This CDR3 comprises 13 residues.

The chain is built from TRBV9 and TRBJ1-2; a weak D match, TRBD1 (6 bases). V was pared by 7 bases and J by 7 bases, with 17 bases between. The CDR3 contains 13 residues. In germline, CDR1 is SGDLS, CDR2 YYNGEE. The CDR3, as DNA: TGTGCCAGCGCCCGGACAGAGTCAGTTGGCTACACCTTC. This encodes CASARTESVGYTF.

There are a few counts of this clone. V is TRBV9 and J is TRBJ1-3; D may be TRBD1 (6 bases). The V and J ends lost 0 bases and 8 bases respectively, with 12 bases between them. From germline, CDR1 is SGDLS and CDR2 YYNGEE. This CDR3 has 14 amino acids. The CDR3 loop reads CASSVAASGDTIYF. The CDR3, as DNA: TGTGCCAGCAGCGTAGCGGCCTCAGGGGACACCATATATTTT.

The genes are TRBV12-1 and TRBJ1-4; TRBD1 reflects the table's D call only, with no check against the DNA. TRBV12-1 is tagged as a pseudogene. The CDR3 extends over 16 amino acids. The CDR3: CASRKPGGKGDEKLFF. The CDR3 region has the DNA TGTGCCAGCAGAAAACCAGGGGGCAAGGGTGATGAAAAACTGTTTTTT.

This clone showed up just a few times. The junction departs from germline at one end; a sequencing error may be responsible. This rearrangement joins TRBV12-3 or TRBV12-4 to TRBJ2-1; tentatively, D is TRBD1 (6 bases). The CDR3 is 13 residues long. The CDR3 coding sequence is TGTGCCAGCAATTTACAGGGCCGTAATGAGCAGTTCTTC. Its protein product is CASNLQGRNEQFF.

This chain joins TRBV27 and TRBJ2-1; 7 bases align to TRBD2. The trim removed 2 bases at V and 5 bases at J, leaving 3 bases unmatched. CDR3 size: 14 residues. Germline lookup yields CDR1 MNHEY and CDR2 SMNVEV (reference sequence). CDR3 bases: TGTGCCAGCAGTTTAGCGGGAGTCCACAATGAGCAGTTCTTC. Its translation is CASSLAGVHNEQFF.

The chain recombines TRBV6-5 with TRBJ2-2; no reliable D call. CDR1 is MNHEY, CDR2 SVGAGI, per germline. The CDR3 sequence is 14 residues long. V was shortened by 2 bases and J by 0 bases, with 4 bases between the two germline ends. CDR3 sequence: CASSYKPNTGELFF. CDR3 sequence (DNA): TGTGCCAGCAGTTACAAGCCGAACACCGGGGAGCTGTTTTTT.

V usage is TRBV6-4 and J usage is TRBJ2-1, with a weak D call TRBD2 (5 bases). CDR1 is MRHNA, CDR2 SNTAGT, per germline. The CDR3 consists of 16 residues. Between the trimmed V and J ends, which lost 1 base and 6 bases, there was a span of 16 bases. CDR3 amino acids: CASSDFPGSRFNEQFF. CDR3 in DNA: TGTGCCAGCAGTGACTTTCCGGGGTCCCGCTTCAATGAGCAGTTCTTC.

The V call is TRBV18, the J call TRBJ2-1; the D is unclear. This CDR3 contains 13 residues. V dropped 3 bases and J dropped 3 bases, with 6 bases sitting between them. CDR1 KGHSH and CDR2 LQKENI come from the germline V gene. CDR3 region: CASSPYNYNEQFF. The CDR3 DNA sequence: TGTGCCAGCTCACCCTACAACTACAATGAGCAGTTCTTC.

The CDR3 protein is CASSPPVGTGGYTF. In nucleotides, the CDR3 is TGTGCCAGCTCACCACCGGTGGGGACAGGCGGCTACACCTTC. The J gene is TRBJ1-2, the V gene TRBV18, with 8 bases aligning to TRBD1. V dropped 0 bases and J dropped 8; count of bases not matched to a gene: 5. CDR1 KGHSH and CDR2 LQKENI come from the germline V gene. The CDR3 sequence is 14 residues long.

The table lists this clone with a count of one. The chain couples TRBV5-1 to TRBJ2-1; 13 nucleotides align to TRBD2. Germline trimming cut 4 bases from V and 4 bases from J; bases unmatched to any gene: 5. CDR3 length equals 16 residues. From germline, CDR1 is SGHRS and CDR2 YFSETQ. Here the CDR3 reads CASSERLAGGYNEQFF. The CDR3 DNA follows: TGCGCCAGCAGCGAAAGACTAGCGGGGGGTTACAATGAGCAGTTCTTC.